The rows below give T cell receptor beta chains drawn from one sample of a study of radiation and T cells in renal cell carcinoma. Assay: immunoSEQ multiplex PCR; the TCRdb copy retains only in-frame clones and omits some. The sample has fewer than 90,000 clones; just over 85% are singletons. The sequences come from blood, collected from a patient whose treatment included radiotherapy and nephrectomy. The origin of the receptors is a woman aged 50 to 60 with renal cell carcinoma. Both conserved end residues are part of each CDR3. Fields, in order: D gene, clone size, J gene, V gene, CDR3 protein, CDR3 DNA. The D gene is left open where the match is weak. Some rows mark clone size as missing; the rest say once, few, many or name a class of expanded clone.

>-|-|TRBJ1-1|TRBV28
CASSPLGTRGIDDHGEAFF
TGTGCCAGCAGTCCTCTCGGGACCCGGGGCATAGACGATCACGGGGAAGCTTTCTTT
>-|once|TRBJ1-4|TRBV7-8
CASSLALGFNEKLFF
TGTGCCAGCAGCTTAGCGCTCGGGTTCAATGAAAAACTGTTTTTT
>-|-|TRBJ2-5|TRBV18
CASSRRASQETQYF
TGTGCCAGCTCCCGCCGGGCCTCTCAAGAGACCCAGTACTTC
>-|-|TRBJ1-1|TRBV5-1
CASSGDNTEAFF
TGCGCCAGCAGCGGGGATAACACTGAAGCTTTCTTT
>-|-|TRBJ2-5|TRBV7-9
CASSLRLIETQYF
TGTGCCAGCAGCTTACGCCTGATAGAGACCCAGTACTTC
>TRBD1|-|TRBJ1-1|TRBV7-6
CASSHRQGMNTEAFF
TGTGCCAGCAGCCATAGACAGGGGATGAACACTGAAGCTTTCTTT
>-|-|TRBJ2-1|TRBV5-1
CASSRPGQPGEQFF
TGCGCCAGCAGCCGACCGGGACAACCGGGTGAGCAGTTCTTC
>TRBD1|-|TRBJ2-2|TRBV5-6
CASSRQGRSTGELFF
TGTGCCAGCAGCCGACAGGGGAGGTCAACCGGGGAGCTGTTTTTT
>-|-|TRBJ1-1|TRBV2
CASSEPGDSEAFF
TGTGCCAGCAGTGAACCAGGGGATTCTGAAGCTTTCTTT
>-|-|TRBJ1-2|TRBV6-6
CASSGPDRSYGYTF
TGTGCCAGCAGTGGACCGGACAGAAGCTATGGCTACACCTTC
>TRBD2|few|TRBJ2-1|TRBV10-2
CASSDAAGTSGNNEQFF
TGCGCCAGCAGTGATGCCGCCGGGACTAGCGGTAACAATGAGCAGTTCTTC
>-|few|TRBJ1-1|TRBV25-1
CASSRQTRAEAFF
TGTGCCAGCAGTAGACAGACTCGGGCTGAAGCTTTCTTT
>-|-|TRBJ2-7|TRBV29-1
CSVVRERPGEQYF
TGCAGCGTTGTTAGGGAGAGGCCGGGCGAGCAGTACTTC
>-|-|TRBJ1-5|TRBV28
CATPRDPGQPQHF
TGTGCCACCCCCCGGGACCCAGGTCAGCCCCAGCATTTT
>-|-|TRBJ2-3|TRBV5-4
CASSSPTRGTDTQYF
TGTGCCAGCAGCTCCCCCACCCGGGGCACAGATACGCAGTATTTT
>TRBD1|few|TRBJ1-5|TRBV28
CASSPDRLKPRHF
TGTGCCAGCAGCCCGGACAGGTTAAAGCCTCGGCATTTT
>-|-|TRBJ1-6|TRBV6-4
CASSESRGSPLHF
TGTGCCAGCAGTGAGTCCCGGGGTTCACCCCTCCACTTT